The source of this T cell receptor (beta chain) is a study of T-cell reconstitution after alpha-beta-depleted transplantation in children (dated by TCRdb to the mid-2010s). Regarding the research as a whole: The study quantitatively tracked T-cell immune reconstitution after TCRalphabeta/CD19-depleted allogeneic hematopoietic cell transplantation in children using TCR repertoire profiling. The full study reports these points: In some patients, the high TCRbeta diversity seen at day 60 was put down to recipient T cells and intrathymic progenitors that had survived conditioning. About two months after transplant, the apparently early recovery of alphabetaT-cell counts reportedly depended on just several hundred clones that had expanded rapidly and came from non-depleted graft cells. Over subsequent months, a decline in hyperexpanded clone frequencies was noted, and after one year, T-cell counts and TCRbeta diversity were mostly ascribed to newly produced T cells.

In the germline V gene (reference sequence), CDR1 corresponds to LGHDT and CDR2 to YNNKEL. The CDR3, cysteine through phenylalanine, is 22 amino acids long. Only the CDR3 DNA is retained, 66 bases long and in frame from the first base. Unmatched junction bases come to 19, with V trimmed by 0 bases and J by 0 bases. The treatment or condition label of this sample denotes: allogeneic hematopoietic cell transplantation with graft depleted of TCRalphabeta T cells and CD19 B cells. The children who served as transplant recipients had been given grafts of TCRalphabeta/CD19-depleted allogeneic hematopoietic cells. The library was generated by PCR. The sample was run on an Illumina HiSeq 2500. Molecular barcoding was employed in the preparation of TCR libraries, with unique molecular identifiers being used to normalize TCRbeta repertoire quantification. TCRdb redid the processing of the public reads, applying fastp at Q25 and MiXCR, and retained in-frame beta chains. A single entry per CDR3 protein holds the most common genes and DNA from its merged rows. This sample is represented by 530,000 or so distinct CDR3 sequences; around 27% of them were singletons. The ten largest clones add up to 30% to 40% of the sample.

As to this clonotype: Its antigen remains undetermined. No quality values exist for individual bases; no much larger clone is one base distant.

The TCR comes from a boy in the first two years of life with Wiskott-Aldrich syndrome, due to receive a stem cell transplant. This chain joins TRBV3-1 to TRBJ2-1; 8 central bases correspond to TRBD2. Sequenced here: PBMCs, sampled before TCRalphabeta/CD19-depleted stem cell transplant. The CDR3 sequence is CASSQELELAELPRISYNEQFF. The nucleotide sequence reads as follows: TGTGCCAGCAGCCAAGAACTAGAACTAGCGGAGCTACCCCGGATCTCCTACAATGAGCAGTTCTTC.